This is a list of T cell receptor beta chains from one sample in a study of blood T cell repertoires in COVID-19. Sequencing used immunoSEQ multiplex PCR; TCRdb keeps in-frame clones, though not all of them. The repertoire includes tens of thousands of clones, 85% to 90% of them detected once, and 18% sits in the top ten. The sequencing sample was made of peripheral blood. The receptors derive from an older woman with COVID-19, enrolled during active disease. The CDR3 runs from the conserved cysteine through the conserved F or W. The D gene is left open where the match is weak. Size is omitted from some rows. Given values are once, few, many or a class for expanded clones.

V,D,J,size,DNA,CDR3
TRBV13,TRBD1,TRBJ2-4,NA,TGTGCCAGCAGCACGACAGGGGGCGCGGTCATTCAGTACTTC,CASSTTGGAVIQYF
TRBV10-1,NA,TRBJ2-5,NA,TGCGCCAGCAGTGAGTCAGTCGGGGTACAAGAGACCCAGTACTTC,CASSESVGVQETQYF
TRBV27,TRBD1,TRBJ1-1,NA,TGTGCCAGCAGTTTATTTGGGACAGGGGGCGGCACTGAAGCTTTCTTT,CASSLFGTGGGTEAFF
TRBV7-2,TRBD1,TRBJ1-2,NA,TGTGCCAGCAGCTACACCCCCTCGGACAGGGCCCTCTATGGCTACACCTTC,CASSYTPSDRALYGYTF
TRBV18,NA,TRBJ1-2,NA,TGTGCCAGCTCACCGGGACATAACGCCGAATACACCTTC,CASSPGHNAEYTF
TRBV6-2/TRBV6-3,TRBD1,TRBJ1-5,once,TGTGCCAGCAGTGACCCAGGGGGCCGTCAGCCCCAGCATTTT,CASSDPGGRQPQHF
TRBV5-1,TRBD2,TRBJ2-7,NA,TGCGCCAGCAGCTTGGAGACTAGCTTCGGCGAGCAGTACTTC,CASSLETSFGEQYF
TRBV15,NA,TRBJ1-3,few,TGTGCCACCAGCAAACCCAGCTCTGGAAACACCATATATTTT,CATSKPSSGNTIYF
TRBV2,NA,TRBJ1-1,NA,TGTGCCAGCAGAGGACAGAGGAACACTGAAGCTTTCTTT,CASRGQRNTEAFF
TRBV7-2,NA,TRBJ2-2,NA,TGTGCCAGCAGCTTGTTAGCCCGCAAGGTGGCCGGGGAGCTGTTTTTT,CASSLLARKVAGELFF
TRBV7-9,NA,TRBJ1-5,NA,TGTGCCAGCAGCTTAGTGGTGCCGAGCAGGGTTTGCAATCAGCCCCAGCATTTT,CASSLVVPSRVCNQPQHF
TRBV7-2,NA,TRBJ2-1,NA,TGTGCCAGCAGCCCTCCAGGCTCCTACAATGAGCAGTTCTTC,CASSPPGSYNEQFF
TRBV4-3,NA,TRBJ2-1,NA,TGCGCCAGCAGCCAAGAAGGTCAGGGGAGCTCCTACAATGAGCAGTTCTTC,CASSQEGQGSSYNEQFF
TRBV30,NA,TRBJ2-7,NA,TGTGCCTGGAGTTATGGGGGGGCGAGCTCCTACGAGCAGTACTTC,CAWSYGGASSYEQYF
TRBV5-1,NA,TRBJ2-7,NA,TGCGCCAGCCGCGCCCGAGATTCCTACGAGCAGTACTTC,CASRARDSYEQYF
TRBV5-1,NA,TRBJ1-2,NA,TGCGCCAGCTCTTCAGGGATATATGGCTACACCTTC,CASSSGIYGYTF
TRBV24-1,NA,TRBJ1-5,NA,TGTGCCACCAGTGATCCATCCCCCGGGGATAGCAATCAGCCCCAGCATTTT,CATSDPSPGDSNQPQHF
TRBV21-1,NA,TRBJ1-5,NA,TGTGCCAGCAGCAACCCCAATAGCAATCAGCCCCAGCATTTT,CASSNPNSNQPQHF
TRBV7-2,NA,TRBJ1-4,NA,TGTGCCAGCAGCTCAGACAGGCCAACTAATGAAAAACTGTTTTTT,CASSSDRPTNEKLFF
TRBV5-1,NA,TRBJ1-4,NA,TGCGCCAGCAGCTTGGCCGGGGATAGGAAACTGTTTTTT,CASSLAGDRKLFF
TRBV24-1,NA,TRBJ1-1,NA,TGTGCCACCAGGGACAGTACGAACACTGAAGCTTTCTTT,CATRDSTNTEAFF
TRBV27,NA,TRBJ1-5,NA,TGTGCCAGCAGTTTAGGGAGGGGGGTCTCGCCAAATCAGCCCCAGCATTTT,CASSLGRGVSPNQPQHF
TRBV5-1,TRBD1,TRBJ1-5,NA,TGCGCCAGCAGCCCACGGGACAGAGATCAGCCCCAGCATTTT,CASSPRDRDQPQHF
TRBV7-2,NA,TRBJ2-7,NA,TGTGCCAGCAGCCGTCCTGACTCCAATCCTGAGCAGTACTTC,CASSRPDSNPEQYF
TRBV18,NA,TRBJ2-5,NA,TGTGCCAGCTCACCACCGAACAGTCAAGAGACCCAGTACTTC,CASSPPNSQETQYF
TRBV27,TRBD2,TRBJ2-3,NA,TGTGCCAGCAGTCTGGGACTAGCGGGAAGTGTTGCAGATACGCAGTATTTT,CASSLGLAGSVADTQYF
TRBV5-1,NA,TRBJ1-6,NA,TGCGCCAGCACAACTTCGCCACTTAGGGAGGTACCGAATTCACCCCTCCACTTT,CASTTSPLREVPNSPLHF
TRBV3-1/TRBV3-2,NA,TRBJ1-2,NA,TGTGCCAGCAGCCAAACAGGAGGGAGCTATGGCTACACCTTC,CASSQTGGSYGYTF
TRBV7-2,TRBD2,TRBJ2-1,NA,TGTGCCAGCAGCCCAGGACTAGCGGACGCCTACAATGAGCAGTTCTTC,CASSPGLADAYNEQFF
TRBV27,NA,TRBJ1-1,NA,TGTGCCAGCAGTTCCCCGGGACATCGGGAAGCTTTCTTT,CASSSPGHREAFF
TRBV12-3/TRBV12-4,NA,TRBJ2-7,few,TGTGCCAGCAGTTATAGCTACGAGCAGTACTTC,CASSYSYEQYF
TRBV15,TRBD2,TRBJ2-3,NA,TGTGCCACCAGCAGAGATCACGTAGCGGGGAGCACAGATACGCAGTATTTT,CATSRDHVAGSTDTQYF
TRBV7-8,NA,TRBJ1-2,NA,TGTGCCAGCAGCCGTTTGGGGGCAGGGGCCCTGGTTTATGGCTACACCTTC,CASSRLGAGALVYGYTF
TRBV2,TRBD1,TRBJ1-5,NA,TGTGCCAGCAGTGCACTACAGGGGTGGCAGCCCCAGCATTTT,CASSALQGWQPQHF
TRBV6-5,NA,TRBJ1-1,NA,TGTGCCAGCAGTTTCGGTCCTGAAGCTTTCTTT,CASSFGPEAFF
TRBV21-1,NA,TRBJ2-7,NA,TGTGCCAGCAGGGGGCACCGACAGGGGGTCTACGAGCAGTACTTC,CASRGHRQGVYEQYF
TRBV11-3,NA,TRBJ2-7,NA,TGTGCCAGCAGCTCCAGGGTCTACGAGCAGTACTTC,CASSSRVYEQYF
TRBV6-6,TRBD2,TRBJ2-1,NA,TGTGCCAGCAGTTATCCTAGCGGGAGATACAATGAGCAGTTCTTC,CASSYPSGRYNEQFF
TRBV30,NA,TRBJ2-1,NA,TGTGCCTGGAGTGTAGTAAGGCAGGGGAAGCAGTTCTTC,CAWSVVRQGKQFF
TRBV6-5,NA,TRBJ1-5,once,TGTGCCAGCAGTTACTCGGTTAGTCAGCCCCAGCATTTT,CASSYSVSQPQHF
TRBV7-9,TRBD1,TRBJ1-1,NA,TGTGCCAGCAGCACCTGGACAGGGCCGACTGAAGCTTTCTTT,CASSTWTGPTEAFF
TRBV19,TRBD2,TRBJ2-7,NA,TGTGCCAGTAGTATAGATCTCAGAACTAGCGGGAGACTCCGCGAGCAGTACTTC,CASSIDLRTSGRLREQYF
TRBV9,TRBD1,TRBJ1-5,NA,TGTGCCAGCAGCTCCCAGGGGGCCCGGAATCAGCCCCAGCATTTT,CASSSQGARNQPQHF
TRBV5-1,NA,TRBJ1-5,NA,TGCGCCAGCAGCTTGGACGCCGGTGGCAATCAGCCCCAGCATTTT,CASSLDAGGNQPQHF
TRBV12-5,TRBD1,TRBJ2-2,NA,TGTGCTAGTGGTGCCTCGACAGGGCCCAGCACCGGGGAGCTGTTTTTT,CASGASTGPSTGELFF
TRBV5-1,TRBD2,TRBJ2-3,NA,TGCGCCAGCAGCATCACTAGCGGGAGGGCCTCGGATACGCAGTATTTT,CASSITSGRASDTQYF
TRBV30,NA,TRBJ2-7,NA,TGTGCCTGGAGTACGGGAGTACCTCCTGGCGAGCAGTACTTC,CAWSTGVPPGEQYF
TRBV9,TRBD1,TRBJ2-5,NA,TGTGCCAGCAGCCGACAGGGCCGACAAGAGACCCAGTACTTC,CASSRQGRQETQYF
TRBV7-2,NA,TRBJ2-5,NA,TGTGCCAGCAGCCCGAGCGAAGAGACCCAGTACTTC,CASSPSEETQYF
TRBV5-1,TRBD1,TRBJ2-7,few,TGCGCCAGCAGCCGGGACAGGTTCTACGAGCAGTACTTC,CASSRDRFYEQYF
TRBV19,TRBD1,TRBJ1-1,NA,TGTGCCAGCGGAATTAAGGGGGCTTCGGAAGCTTTCTTT,CASGIKGASEAFF
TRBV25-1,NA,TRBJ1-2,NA,TGTGCCAGCAGCAGCCAGGCTATTCTATGGGGCTACACCTTC,CASSSQAILWGYTF
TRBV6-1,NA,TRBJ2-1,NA,TGTGCCAGCAGTGAAGCGGGAGTTTTTTACAATGAGCAGTTCTTC,CASSEAGVFYNEQFF
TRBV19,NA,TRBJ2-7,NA,TGTGCCAGTAGTATAAGTCGCCGGACAGCCTCCTACGAGCAGTACTTC,CASSISRRTASYEQYF